The clone carrying this TCR beta chain has only one observation. This entry belongs to a study of blood T cell repertoires in COVID-19. As for the study in general: Italy, Spain and the United States were the sources of the convalescent and acute COVID-19 samples.

Repertoires were generated with immunoSEQ multiplex PCR, while TCRdb's copy carries only in-frame clones and drops some. This table holds fewer than 350,000 clones, around nine tenths found once. This CDR3 region has 14 residues. J was trimmed by 1 base and V by 8 bases; bases with no gene match: 7. Germline CDR1 MGHDK, CDR2 SYGVNS. The chain carries TRBV25-1 and TRBJ1-1, with 7 bases identical to TRBD1. Sequenced material: peripheral blood. The sequence came from a woman aged 55-69 years with COVID-19, enrolled during active disease. The CDR3 loop is CASGTGVGNTEAFF. CDR3 sequence (DNA): TGTGCCAGCGGAACAGGGGTGGGGAACACTGAAGCTTTCTTT.